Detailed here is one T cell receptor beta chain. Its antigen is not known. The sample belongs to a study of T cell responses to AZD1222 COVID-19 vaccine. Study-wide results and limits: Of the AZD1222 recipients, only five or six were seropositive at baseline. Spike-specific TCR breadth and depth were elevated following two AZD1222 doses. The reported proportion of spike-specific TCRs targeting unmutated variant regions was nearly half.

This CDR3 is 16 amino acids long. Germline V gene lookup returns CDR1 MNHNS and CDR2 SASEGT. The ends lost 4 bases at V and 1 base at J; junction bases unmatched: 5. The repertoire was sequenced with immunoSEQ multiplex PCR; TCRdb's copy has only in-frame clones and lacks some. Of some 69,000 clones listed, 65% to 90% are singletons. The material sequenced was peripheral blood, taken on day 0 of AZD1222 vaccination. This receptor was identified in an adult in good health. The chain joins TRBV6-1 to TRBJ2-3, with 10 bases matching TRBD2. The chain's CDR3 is CASSAKTSGGTDTQYF. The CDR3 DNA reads TGTGCCAGCAGTGCCAAAACTAGCGGGGGCACAGATACGCAGTATTTT.